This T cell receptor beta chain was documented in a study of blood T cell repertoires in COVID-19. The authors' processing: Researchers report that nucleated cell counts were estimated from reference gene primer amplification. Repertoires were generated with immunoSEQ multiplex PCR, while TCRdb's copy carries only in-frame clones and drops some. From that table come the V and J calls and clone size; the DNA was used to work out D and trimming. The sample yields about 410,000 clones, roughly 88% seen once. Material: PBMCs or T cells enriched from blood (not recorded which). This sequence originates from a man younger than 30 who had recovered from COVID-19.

The CDR3: CASSLSRGHGYTF. Written as DNA, the CDR3 is TGTGCCAGCAGTTTATCCAGGGGGCATGGCTACACCTTC. The J gene is TRBJ1-2, the V gene TRBV28; 8 bases match TRBD1. V shed 1 base, J shed 6 bases, and the junction held 1 base outside the gene matches. The CDR3 contains 13 residues. In germline, CDR1 is MDHEN, CDR2 SYDVKM.